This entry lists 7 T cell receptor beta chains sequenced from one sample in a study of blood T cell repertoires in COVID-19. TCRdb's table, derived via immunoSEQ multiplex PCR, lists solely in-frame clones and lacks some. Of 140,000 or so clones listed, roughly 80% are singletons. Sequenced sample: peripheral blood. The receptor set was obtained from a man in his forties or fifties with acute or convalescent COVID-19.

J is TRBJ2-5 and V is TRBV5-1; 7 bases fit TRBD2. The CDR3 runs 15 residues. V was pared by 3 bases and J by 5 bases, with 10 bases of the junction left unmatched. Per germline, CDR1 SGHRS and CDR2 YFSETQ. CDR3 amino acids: CASSWGGQGGETQYF. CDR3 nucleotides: TGCGCCAGCAGCTGGGGAGGGCAGGGAGGCGAGACCCAGTACTTC.

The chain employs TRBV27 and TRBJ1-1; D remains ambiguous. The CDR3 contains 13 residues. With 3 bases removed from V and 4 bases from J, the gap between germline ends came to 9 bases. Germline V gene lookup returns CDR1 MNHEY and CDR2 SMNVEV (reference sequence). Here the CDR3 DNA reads TGTGCCAGCAGTTTCTCCCGGGTCACTGAAGCTTTCTTT. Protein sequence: CASSFSRVTEAFF.

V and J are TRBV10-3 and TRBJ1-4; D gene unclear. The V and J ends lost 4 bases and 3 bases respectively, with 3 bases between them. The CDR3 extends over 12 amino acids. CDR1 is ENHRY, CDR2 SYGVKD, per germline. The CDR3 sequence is CAISASNEKLFF. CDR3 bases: TGTGCCATCAGTGCGTCTAATGAAAAACTGTTTTTT.

CDR3 residues: CASSRRPQETQYF. In DNA form, the CDR3 reads TGTGCCAGCAGCCGGCGGCCACAAGAGACCCAGTACTTC. The genes are TRBV6-6 and TRBJ2-5, with D uncertain. This CDR3 spans 13 amino acids. Trimming shortened V by 6 bases and J by 2 bases, and 10 bases separated the two germline ends. CDR1 and CDR2 (germline): MNHNY, SVGAGI (reference sequence).

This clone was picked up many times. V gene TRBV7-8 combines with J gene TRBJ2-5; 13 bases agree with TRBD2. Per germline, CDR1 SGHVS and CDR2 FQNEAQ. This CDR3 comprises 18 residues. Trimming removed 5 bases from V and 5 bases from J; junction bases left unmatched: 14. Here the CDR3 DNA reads TGTGCCAGCAGCCGACGGTCCCTACTAGCGGGGGGGCGGGAGACCCAGTACTTC. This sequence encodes CASSRRSLLAGGRETQYF.

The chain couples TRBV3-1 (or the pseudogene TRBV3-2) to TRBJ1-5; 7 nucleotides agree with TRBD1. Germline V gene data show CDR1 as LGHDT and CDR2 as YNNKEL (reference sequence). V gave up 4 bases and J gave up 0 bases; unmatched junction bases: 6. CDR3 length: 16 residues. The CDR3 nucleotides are TGTGCCAGCAGCCTAGGACAGGAAAATAGCAATCAGCCCCAGCATTTT. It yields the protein CASSLGQENSNQPQHF.

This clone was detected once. The CDR3 spells CAWSGVAGTSWEQFF. The CDR3 DNA reads as TGTGCCTGGAGTGGGGTAGCGGGGACGTCCTGGGAGCAGTTCTTC. The rearrangement uses TRBV30 and TRBJ2-1; TRBD2 agrees at 8 bases. The CDR3 runs to 15 residues. Unmatched junction bases numbered 12, after V lost 1 base and J lost 10 bases. Germline assignment: CDR1 GTSNPN and CDR2 SVGIG (reference sequence). Based on the CDR3 plus reference TRBV30 and TRBJ2-1, the full variable domain is SQTIHQWPATLVQPVGSPLSLECTVEGTSNPNLYWYRQAAGRGLQLLFYSVGIGQISSEVPQNLSASRPQDRQFILSSKKLLLSDSGFYLCAWSGVAGTSWEQFFGPGTRLTVL.